A selection of T cell receptor beta chains follows, all from one sample in a study of CD8 T cells in Susac syndrome. TCRdb called the immunoSEQ multiplex PCR reads again in MiXCR, with one record for every CDR3 protein. The top ten hold approximately 0.11% of the sample, which has 250,000 to 300,000 distinct CDR3 sequences, about 85% seen once. The specimen sequenced was CD8+ T cells from PBMCs. These receptors were collected from a human donor with multiple sclerosis. Both conserved end residues are part of each CDR3. D genes are given only for firm matches. The size field is filled for only some rows; it gives once, few, many or a size class.

abundance	j_gene	v_gene	d_gene	CDR3nt	CDR3aa
.	TRBJ2-3	TRBV5-1	TRBD2	TGCGCCAGCAGCTTGATAACTAGCGGGAGCCCGGAAGAGTATTTT	CASSLITSGSPEEYF
few	TRBJ2-7	TRBV7-4	.	TGTGCCAGCAGCCTAGGAGTAGGGGAGACCTCCTACGAGCAGTACTTC	CASSLGVGETSYEQYF
.	TRBJ2-3	TRBV11-2	.	TGTGCCAGCAGCCACCCCCCGGAGCAGGAGGCGGATACGCAGTATTTT	CASSHPPEQEADTQYF
.	TRBJ2-2	TRBV29-1	.	TGCAGCGTTGTTTCCGGGGGCCCCGGGGAGCTGTTTTTT	CSVVSGGPGELFF
.	TRBJ1-5	TRBV12-5	.	TGTGCTAGTGGTTTGGCAAGTTCGGCAGGGATTAATCAGCCCCAGCATTTT	CASGLASSAGINQPQHF
once	TRBJ2-3	TRBV27	TRBD1	TGTGCCAGCACCCCCGGGACAGGGTTATTGGGTACGCAGTATTTT	CASTPGTGLLGTQYF
.	TRBJ1-3	TRBV5-1	.	TGCGCCAGCAGCTTGGGGCCTGCTGGAAACTCTGGAAACACCATATATTTT	CASSLGPAGNSGNTIYF
.	TRBJ1-2	TRBV29-1	.	TGCAGCGTTCAAGACAGGTCTAGGAATGGCTACACCTTC	CSVQDRSRNGYTF
few	TRBJ2-7	TRBV7-9	TRBD1	TGTGCCAGCAGCCCCCCCGTACAGGGGGAAATATCCTACGAGCAGTACTTC	CASSPPVQGEISYEQYF
.	TRBJ2-5	TRBV7-2	.	TGTGCCAGCACGGACGGGACTCAAGAGACCCAGTACTTC	CASTDGTQETQYF
.	TRBJ2-7	TRBV7-2	.	TGTGCCAGCAGCTTAACGGCCCTCCGTGGCGACGAGCAGTACTTC	CASSLTALRGDEQYF
.	TRBJ2-2	TRBV12-3/TRBV12-4	TRBD2	TGTGCCAGCAGCTCCTTCTGGCGGGAGTACGGCACCGGGGAGCTGTTTTTT	CASSSFWREYGTGELFF
few	TRBJ2-7	TRBV11-2	.	TGTGCCAGCAGCTTGGAGGTTTTGGACGAGCAGTACTTC	CASSLEVLDEQYF
.	TRBJ2-1	TRBV6-1	TRBD2	TGTGCCAGCAGTCGGGAGGATCCGTACAATGAGCAGTTCTTC	CASSREDPYNEQFF
.	TRBJ1-1	TRBV30	TRBD1	TGTGCCTGGGAGCCAGGGGGCATCACTGAAGCTTTCTTT	CAWEPGGITEAFF
.	TRBJ2-5	TRBV6-4	.	TGTGCCAGCAGTGACCGGGCGGGGGAGACCCAGTACTTC	CASSDRAGETQYF
.	TRBJ2-5	TRBV21-1	.	TGTGCCAGCAGCGATGTCCGGGAGACCCAGTACTTC	CASSDVRETQYF
.	TRBJ2-5	TRBV25-1	.	TGTGCCAGCAGTGTCCCGGACGGGCACCAAGAGACCCAGTACTTC	CASSVPDGHQETQYF
.	TRBJ1-1	TRBV19	.	TGTGCCAGTAGTATAGGTAGTAAAAAAGAAGCTTTCTTT	CASSIGSKKEAFF
.	TRBJ2-2	TRBV23-1	TRBD1	TGCGCCAGCTGTACAGGGGAGCGCACCGGGGAGCTGTTTTTT	CASCTGERTGELFF
.	TRBJ2-3	TRBV29-1	TRBD2	TGCAGCGTTGAACAAAGGGGACTAGCACCAAACACAGATACGCAGTATTTT	CSVEQRGLAPNTDTQYF
.	TRBJ2-3	TRBV20-1	.	TGCAGTGCTACGGACTTTACAGATACGCAGTATTTT	CSATDFTDTQYF
.	TRBJ2-5	TRBV24-1	TRBD2	TGTGCCACCAGCTACGGGACTAGCGGGAGAAAGACCCAGTACTTC	CATSYGTSGRKTQYF
.	TRBJ2-7	TRBV28	TRBD1	TGTGCCAGCAGTTCCACCGACAGGGGGCTCCACTCCTACGAGCAGTACTTC	CASSSTDRGLHSYEQYF
.	TRBJ2-5	TRBV5-4	TRBD1	TGTGCCAGCAGCTGGAGACAGGGTCTAGAGACCCAGTACTTC	CASSWRQGLETQYF
.	TRBJ2-3	TRBV30	TRBD2	TGTGCCTGGAGTGTACAACTAGCGGGAGCAGATACGCAGTATTTT	CAWSVQLAGADTQYF
.	TRBJ2-5	TRBV30	.	TGTGCCTGGAGTGTTGTGTCCCAAGAGACCCAGTACTTC	CAWSVVSQETQYF
.	TRBJ2-7	TRBV5-4	.	TGTGCCAGCAGCTTGGACGGGTGGGGAGAGGGCTACGAGCAGTACTTC	CASSLDGWGEGYEQYF
.	TRBJ1-5	TRBV4-1	TRBD1	TGCGCCAGCAGCCTAATAACAGGGGAGGGACAGCCCCAGCATTTT	CASSLITGEGQPQHF
once	TRBJ1-1	TRBV7-9	TRBD1	TGTGCCAGCAGCCCCATTAACAGGGGGCGTTTGGAAGCTTTCTTT	CASSPINRGRLEAFF
once	TRBJ2-4	TRBV20-1	.	TGCAGTACTAGATGGGCGGGTACCAAAAACATTCAGTACTTC	CSTRWAGTKNIQYF
.	TRBJ2-7	TRBV7-8	.	TGTGCCAGCAGCTTACAAGGGACCACCAACTACGAGCAGTACTTC	CASSLQGTTNYEQYF
.	TRBJ2-3	TRBV4-2	TRBD2	TGTGCCAGCAGCCTCCCAGGGACTAGCGGGTCCCTCTGGACAGATACGCAGTATTTT	CASSLPGTSGSLWTDTQYF
.	TRBJ1-1	TRBV7-6	.	TGTGCCAGCAGCTTAGAAATGGCGGGGGGGAACACTGAAGCTTTCTTT	CASSLEMAGGNTEAFF
.	TRBJ2-3	TRBV27	.	TGTGCCAGCAGTTCCGGGTTGGCTCGCACAGATACGCAGTATTTT	CASSSGLARTDTQYF
once	TRBJ2-5	TRBV7-9	.	TGTGCCAGCAGCGACTCCACAGGGCTACAAGAGACCCAGTACTTC	CASSDSTGLQETQYF
.	TRBJ1-2	TRBV11-2	.	TGTGCCAGCAGCTTAGGGGCGGTCTACACCTTC	CASSLGAVYTF
.	TRBJ2-7	TRBV28	TRBD2	TGTGCCAGCAGTTTCCCGGGAGGAGGGTACGAGCAGTACTTC	CASSFPGGGYEQYF
.	TRBJ2-3	TRBV7-3	TRBD2	TGTGCCAGCAGCTTAGTCGGGAGGGGCACAGATACGCAGTATTTT	CASSLVGRGTDTQYF
.	TRBJ2-1	TRBV6-6	TRBD1	TGTGCCTCACGAGGGGGCTGGGTCGTAGATGAGCAGTTCTTC	CASRGGWVVDEQFF
.	TRBJ2-7	TRBV5-6	.	TGTGCCAGCAGCTTGGAGGCGGTTAGCTCCTACGAGCAGTACTTC	CASSLEAVSSYEQYF
.	TRBJ2-4	TRBV12-3/TRBV12-4	.	TGTGCCAGCAGTTTCCGGGGGCCGAACAAAAACATTCAGTACTTC	CASSFRGPNKNIQYF
.	TRBJ1-1	TRBV4-1	.	TGCGCCAGCAGCCTACGGGTAGGGAACACTGAAGCTTTCTTT	CASSLRVGNTEAFF
.	TRBJ1-2	TRBV29-1	TRBD1	TGCAGCGTGCCCCAGGGGGGGAGGCTTGGTGGCTACACCTTC	CSVPQGGRLGGYTF
.	TRBJ2-1	TRBV12-3/TRBV12-4	.	TGTGCCAGCAGTTTAGCACCGGGGGTCAACAATGAGCAGTTCTTC	CASSLAPGVNNEQFF
.	TRBJ2-5	TRBV9	.	TGTGCCAGCAGCGGCACACTAGGAGAAGAGACCCAGTACTTC	CASSGTLGEETQYF
.	TRBJ2-7	TRBV15	.	TGTGCCACCACCGGGGACCTCTCCTACGAGCAGTACTTC	CATTGDLSYEQYF
.	TRBJ2-7	TRBV7-9	TRBD1	TGTGCCAGCAGCCCGACAGGGTTGATCTCCTACGAGCAGTACTTC	CASSPTGLISYEQYF
.	TRBJ1-1	TRBV27	TRBD1	TGTGCCAGCAGTCCATGGGACAGGGGTGGCACTGAAGCTTTCTTT	CASSPWDRGGTEAFF
few	TRBJ2-2	TRBV9	.	TGTGCCAGCAGCGGGAGGGGGCGCACCGGGGAGCTGTTTTTT	CASSGRGRTGELFF
.	TRBJ2-7	TRBV20-1	.	TGCAGTGCAATGGGACTCCCTCACGACGAGCAGTACTTC	CSAMGLPHDEQYF
few	TRBJ2-7	TRBV27	.	TGTGCCAGCAGTTTCTCAGCTCTCGGCGAGCAGTACTTC	CASSFSALGEQYF
few	TRBJ2-1	TRBV7-9	TRBD2	TGTGCCAGCAGCTTGTCAGCGGGAGGCGTATACAATGAGCAGTTCTTC	CASSLSAGGVYNEQFF
few	TRBJ2-7	TRBV2	TRBD1	TGTGCCAGCGGGACAGGCCCCTACGAGCAGTACTTC	CASGTGPYEQYF
.	TRBJ2-7	TRBV7-3	.	TGTGCCAGCAGCCCTGGAGACTACTCCTACGAGCAGTACTTC	CASSPGDYSYEQYF
.	TRBJ1-1	TRBV5-4	.	TGTGCCAGCAGCTCCTGGAGGAGCACTGAAGCTTTCTTT	CASSSWRSTEAFF
.	TRBJ2-5	TRBV7-9	TRBD2	TGTGCCAGCAGCTTCGGGGGGGCGGAGTACTTC	CASSFGGAEYF
.	TRBJ1-6	TRBV7-8	.	TGTGCCAGCAGCTTATTAGACAGCCCAGAGAGACCCCTCCACTTT	CASSLLDSPERPLHF
.	TRBJ2-7	TRBV2	.	TGTGCCAGCCGGACAGTTCAGTTGCAGTACTTC	CASRTVQLQYF